This entry lists 27 T cell receptor beta chains sequenced from one sample in a study of T-cell memory formation after mild COVID-19. TCRdb re-called the 5' RACE reads through MiXCR, storing one row per CDR3 protein. This table has 250,000 to 300,000 distinct CDR3 sequences, roughly 8% appearing once. Material: PBMCs or a T cell subset sorted from them (not recorded which). The origin of the receptors is a man aged 18 to 29 who had mild COVID-19 (a few samples of this study predate the infection). Cell type and time point are not known.

The sample holds many counts of this clonotype. The J gene is TRBJ2-3, the V gene TRBV20-1, with 14 bases fitting TRBD2. CDR1 is DFQATT, CDR2 SNEGSKA, per germline (reference sequence). The CDR3 contains 19 residues. The J segment lost 5 bases and the V segment lost 0 bases, leaving 13 bases of the junction unmatched. CDR3 coding DNA: TGCAGTGCTAGAGAGCCCCAAGGCGGGACTAGCGGGGGTAGAGATACGCAGTATTTT. Amino acids: CSAREPQGGTSGGRDTQYF.

This clonotype has only a few counts. The chain carries TRBV12-3 or TRBV12-4 and TRBJ2-1, with no clear D. V was cut by 3 bases and J by 4 bases, with 13 bases left in between. CDR3 length equals 15 residues. CDR3 nucleotide sequence: TGTGCCAGCAGTTTTCCCCAGGCCATATACAATGAGCAGTTCTTC. It is translated as CASSFPQAIYNEQFF.

The chain links TRBV24-1 to TRBJ1-5; 10 bases map to TRBD1. This CDR3 has 15 residues. CDR1 and CDR2 (germline): KGHDR, SFDVKD. J gave up 5 bases and V 4 bases, and 4 bases lay outside the gene matches. The chain's CDR3 is CATSDPGQGDQPQHF. CDR3 DNA sequence: TGTGCCACCAGTGACCCAGGACAGGGGGATCAGCCCCAGCATTTT.

The chain couples TRBV6-5 to TRBJ2-2; D remains ambiguous. CDR3 length: 12 amino acids. CDR1 and CDR2 (germline): MNHEY, SVGAGI. V was clipped by 6 bases and J by 9 bases, with 11 bases between them. The CDR3 DNA reads TGTGCCAGCAGCCTAGTGGGCAGGGAGCTGTTTTTT. This translates into CASSLVGRELFF.

This chain links TRBV6-6 with TRBJ2-1, with 8 bases that match TRBD1. The CDR3 sequence is 16 residues long. Germline V gene sequence: CDR1 MNHNY, CDR2 SVGAGI (reference sequence). Trimming cost V 4 bases and J 5 bases; bases outside gene matches: 10. The CDR3 coding sequence is TGTGCCAGCAGTTTGTCCAGGGGGCTAGTCGACAATGAGCAGTTCTTC. As protein: CASSLSRGLVDNEQFF.

This clonotype was observed a few times. This chain links TRBV7-3 with TRBJ2-3; D possibly corresponds to TRBD2 (6 bases). V lost 8 bases to trimming and J lost 2 bases, with 14 bases between them. Germline lookup yields CDR1 SGHTA and CDR2 FQGTGA. The CDR3 has 14 residues. CDR3 bases: TGTGCCAGCTCTGGGGCGGGGTTCACAGATACGCAGTATTTT. The encoded protein is CASSGAGFTDTQYF.

This clonotype was seen only a few times. The CDR3 loop is CSARDRQDRAYEQYF. In DNA form, the CDR3 reads TGCAGTGCTAGAGATAGGCAGGACAGGGCCTACGAGCAGTACTTC. V gene TRBV20-1 combines with J gene TRBJ2-7; 8 positions match TRBD1. J lost 2 bases, V lost 0 bases, and 6 bases had no gene match. Germline V gene lookup returns CDR1 DFQATT and CDR2 SNEGSKA (reference sequence). This CDR3 spans 15 amino acids.

The V call is TRBV11-2, the J call TRBJ2-7; TRBD1 might be the D (5 bases). The CDR3 consists of 14 residues. Looked up from germline, CDR1 is SGHAT and CDR2 is FQNNGV. V shed 5 bases and J shed 5 bases, with 16 bases lying between them. CDR3 loop: CASSRIEGVHEQYF. In nucleotides, the CDR3 is TGTGCCAGCAGCCGCATTGAAGGGGTACACGAGCAGTACTTC.

This clonotype has only a few counts. The chain uses TRBV15 and TRBJ2-5; 7 nucleotides line up with TRBD1. The length of the CDR3 is 14 residues. Germline CDR1 and CDR2: LNHNV and YYDKDF (reference sequence). Trimming took 0 bases from V and 4 from J; bases not matched to a gene: 2. Written as DNA, the CDR3 is TGTGCCACCAGCAGAGATTCAGGGGGAGAGACCCAGTACTTC. It specifies CATSRDSGGETQYF.

This clonotype was recorded at least ten times. This chain connects TRBV7-2 to TRBJ2-7; the D gene is possibly TRBD2 (7 bases). With 5 bases removed from V and 7 bases from J, the gap between germline ends came to 12 bases. The CDR3 loop spans 12 amino acids. The germline V gene encodes CDR1 SGHTA and CDR2 FQGNSA. The CDR3, as DNA: TGTGCCAGCAGCCACAAGGGGGGGGAGCAGTACTTC. It is translated as CASSHKGGEQYF.

In this sample, this clonotype turned up a few times. The CDR3 loop reads CASSLAHQGGEQYF. As DNA, the CDR3 is TGTGCCAGCAGCTTAGCGCATCAGGGCGGCGAGCAGTACTTC. The rearrangement links TRBV7-6 to TRBJ2-7, with a weak D call TRBD1 (5 bases). Germline V lookup: CDR1 SGHVS, CDR2 FNYEAQ. This CDR3 contains 14 residues. Trimming left V 0 bases short and J 6 bases short, with 12 bases between. The full variable domain, completed using reference TRBV7-6 and TRBJ2-7, is GAGVSQSPRYKVTKRGQDVALRCDPISGHVSLYWYRQALGQGPEFLTYFNYEAQQDKSGLPNDRFSAERPEGSISTLTIQRTEQRDSAMYRCASSLAHQGGEQYFGPGTRLTVT.

V usage is TRBV7-9 and J usage is TRBJ2-1, with D maybe TRBD2 (6 bases). CDR1 SEHNR and CDR2 FQNEAQ come from the germline V gene (reference sequence). The CDR3 has 14 residues. The V gene lost 5 bases and the J gene lost 4 bases, with 12 bases spanning the gap. Written as DNA, the CDR3 is TGTGCCAGCAGCCCGGAGGGGATTTACAATGAGCAGTTCTTC. It encodes CASSPEGIYNEQFF.

This clonotype was seen a few times. The chain is built from TRBV12-3 or TRBV12-4 and TRBJ2-3; D is perhaps TRBD2 (5 bases). This CDR3 is 14 amino acids long. V dropped 3 bases and J dropped 1 base, with 8 bases sitting between them. The CDR3 bases are TGTGCCAGCAGTTTTAACGGGGGCACAGATACGCAGTATTTT. Its protein product is CASSFNGGTDTQYF.

This chain uses TRBV12-3 or TRBV12-4 with TRBJ1-5; D is uncertain. This CDR3 contains 12 residues. V shed 6 bases and J shed 3 bases, with 6 bases lying between them. CDR3 coding DNA: TGTGCCAGCAGCACCCTCAATCAGCCCCAGCATTTT. It is translated as CASSTLNQPQHF.

V and J are TRBV12-3 or TRBV12-4 and TRBJ1-1, with D perhaps TRBD1 (5 bases). The CDR3 covers 13 residues. Trimming shortened V by 6 bases and J by 3 bases, and 11 bases separated the two germline ends. The CDR3 bases are TGTGCCAGCAGGGGGGGGGTCTACACTGAAGCTTTCTTT. It is translated as CASRGGVYTEAFF.

This clonotype has ten or more counts. This chain connects TRBV5-1 to TRBJ1-2; 8 nucleotides agree with TRBD1. Trimming took 4 bases from V and 7 from J; bases not matched to a gene: 9. The CDR3 is 14 amino acids. Germline CDR1 is SGHRS and CDR2 is YFSETQ. The CDR3 DNA reads TGCGCCAGCAGCGCCCGACAGGGGAGATCTGGCTACACCTTC. Residues: CASSARQGRSGYTF. Supplemented by reference TRBV5-1 and TRBJ1-2, the full variable domain reads KAGVTQTPRYLIKTRGQQVTLSCSPISGHRSVSWYQQTPGQGLQFLFEYFSETQRNKGNFPGRFSGRQFSNSRSEMNVSTLELGDSALYLCASSARQGRSGYTFGSGTRLTVV.

This clonotype was counted many times. This rearrangement joins TRBV29-1 to TRBJ2-3; D is possibly TRBD1 (6 bases). V lost 4 bases, J lost 5 bases, and 16 bases lay in between. The germline gives CDR1 SQVTM, CDR2 ANQGSEA. The CDR3 consists of 14 residues. The CDR3 spells CSVVSAGAGDTQYF. CDR3 bases: TGCAGCGTTGTAAGTGCAGGGGCGGGAGATACGCAGTATTTT.

The rearrangement uses TRBV12-3 or TRBV12-4 and TRBJ2-1, with unresolved D. V was trimmed by 6 bases and J by 4 bases, leaving 16 bases between them. This CDR3 contains 15 residues. CDR3 in amino acids: CASSPDQTLYNEQFF. The CDR3 DNA reads TGTGCCAGCAGCCCGGACCAGACCCTATACAATGAGCAGTTCTTC.

This rearrangement joins TRBV10-3 to TRBJ2-7; 7 nucleotides align to TRBD1. Germline V CDR1 and CDR2: ENHRY, SYGVKD. The CDR3 runs to 15 residues. J lost 1 base, V lost 0 bases, and 3 bases had no gene match. The CDR3 coding sequence is TGTGCCATCAGTGAGTCCCGGGACAGTTCCTACGAGCAGTACGTC. It yields the protein CAISESRDSSYEQYV.

The chain employs TRBV7-2 and TRBJ2-7, with a possible D match to TRBD2 (5 bases). V was cut by 4 bases and J by 6 bases, with 13 bases left in between. CDR3 length: 13 amino acids. The germline V gene encodes CDR1 SGHTA and CDR2 FQGNSA. The CDR3: CASSSRGAIEQYF. In nucleotides, the CDR3 is TGTGCCAGCAGCTCCCGGGGAGCCATCGAGCAGTACTTC.

This clonotype was counted at least ten times. The chain has TRBV20-1 and TRBJ2-1, with D perhaps matching TRBD2 (5 bases). CDR3 length: 14 amino acids. The V gene's germline CDR1 is DFQATT and CDR2 SNEGSKA (reference sequence). V lost 5 bases and J 9 bases, leaving 20 bases between the germline ends. CDR3 in amino acids: CSAHRSLSSGEQFF. The DNA for the CDR3 is TGCAGTGCTCACCGTAGCCTTAGCAGCGGTGAGCAGTTCTTC.

This clonotype occurred many times. The chain combines TRBV5-1 with TRBJ2-7, with D possibly being TRBD1 (6 bases). Germline V lookup: CDR1 SGHRS, CDR2 YFSETQ. V shed 4 bases and J shed 6 bases, with 17 bases lying between them. The CDR3 extends over 14 amino acids. The CDR3 DNA follows: TGCGCCAGCAGCGCGACAGGATTTCGCTCCGAGCAGTACTTC. It encodes CASSATGFRSEQYF.

There are many counts of this clonotype. Germline is not matched at one junction end, which may reflect a read error. V and J are TRBV20-1 and TRBJ1-4, with D possibly matching TRBD1 (5 bases). The CDR3 is 13 amino acids. The germline gives CDR1 DFQATT, CDR2 SNEGSKA (reference sequence). CDR3 bases: TGCAGTGCCAGAGACAGCCTAAATGAAAAACTGTTTTTT. It encodes CSARDSLNEKLFF.

This chain connects TRBV4-1 to TRBJ2-1, with unresolved D. V was shortened by 4 bases and J by 2 bases, with 9 bases between the two germline ends. The CDR3 runs to 14 residues. Germline values: CDR1 MGHRA, CDR2 YSYEKL. The CDR3 DNA reads TGCGCCAGCAGCCCGCGGTCTCCCTACAATGAGCAGTTCTTC. Translated: CASSPRSPYNEQFF.

This rearrangement joins TRBV6-6 to TRBJ2-3; 9 bases align to TRBD1. The CDR3 length is 15 residues. The germline gives CDR1 MNHNY, CDR2 SVGAGI (reference sequence). V was pared by 8 bases and J by 5 bases, with 11 bases of the junction left unmatched. The chain's CDR3 is CASAQPGQGGDTQYF. CDR3 DNA sequence: TGTGCCAGCGCGCAACCGGGACAGGGAGGAGATACGCAGTATTTT.

This clonotype was counted between two and nine times. V is TRBV18 and J is TRBJ2-6; 7 bases are shared with TRBD1. The ends lost 3 bases at V and 0 bases at J; junction bases unmatched: 5. CDR3 length equals 17 residues. CDR1 KGHSH and CDR2 LQKENI come from the germline V gene. The CDR3 DNA is TGTGCCAGCTCACCGACGACAGGGATCTCTGGGGCCAACGTCCTGACTTTC. This sequence encodes CASSPTTGISGANVLTF.

The chain has TRBV20-1 and TRBJ2-7, with a weak D call TRBD2 (5 bases). Trimming shortened V by 5 bases and J by 4 bases, and 9 bases separated the two germline ends. The length of the CDR3 is 11 residues. Germline values: CDR1 DFQATT, CDR2 SNEGSKA (reference sequence). The CDR3 DNA follows: TGCAGTGCTGGATGGGAGTACGAGCAGTACGTC. This gives the protein CSAGWEYEQYV.